These 14 T cell receptor beta chains originate from one sample sequenced in a study of Graves' ophthalmopathy and Graves' hyperthyroidism (dated by TCRdb to the late 2010s). The listed sequencing device is Illumina HiSeq 2000. For repertoire sequencing, TCR beta CDR3 regions were amplified from RNA transcripts. A first-round RT-PCR used HTBI primers with the Qiagen OneStep RT-PCR kit, followed by a second-round multiplex PCR, size selection and purification. TCRdb reanalyzed the raw reads on its own, using fastp at Q25 for trimming and MiXCR for clone calling, and kept in-frame beta chains. Each entry merges the rows of one CDR3 protein and shows their most common DNA and genes. The sample profile shows more than 150,000 distinct CDR3 sequences; 37% of them were found once. The ten largest make up around 5.5% of the sample. The sample was peripheral blood. These receptor sequences come from a woman aged 40 to 55 with Graves' ophthalmopathy. Donor details come from another sample of the same person, matched by shared clones.

This clonotype has a handful of counts. The chain couples TRBV28 to TRBJ1-6; 9 bases are shared with TRBD1. The V and J ends lost 2 bases and 9 bases, in that order; junction bases with no gene match: 5. There are 15 residues in the CDR3. Germline CDR1 and CDR2: MDHEN and SYDVKM. This CDR3 is CASSLRDRVTSPLHF. The CDR3 DNA reads TGTGCCAGCAGTTTACGGGACAGGGTTACTTCACCCCTCCACTTT.

At least ten counts were recorded for this clonotype. The chain has TRBV12-3 or TRBV12-4 and TRBJ2-7; 7 nucleotides match TRBD2. CDR3 length: 15 residues. Trimming at V came to 2 bases and at J to 0 bases, leaving 4 bases not matched to a gene. CDR3 amino acids: CASSLLAAHSYEQYF. CDR3 bases: TGTGCCAGCAGTTTACTAGCGGCACACTCCTACGAGCAGTACTTC.

The V and J genes are TRBV6-2 or TRBV6-3 and TRBJ2-5; D remains unclear. Germline CDR1 is MNHEY and CDR2 is SVGEGT. V was trimmed by 5 bases and J by 4 bases, leaving 8 bases between them. The CDR3 contains 12 residues. CDR3: CASSEDGETQYF. CDR3 nucleotides: TGTGCCAGCAGTGAGGACGGAGAGACCCAGTACTTC.

This clonotype was seen ten or more times. The V call is TRBV28, the J call TRBJ2-5; 10 bases fit TRBD2. V gave up 6 bases and J gave up 1 base; unmatched junction bases: 8. CDR3 length equals 16 residues. Germline CDR1 reads MDHEN; CDR2 reads SYDVKM. The CDR3 DNA reads TGTGCCAGCAGCTCCGCGGCTAGCGGGAGCCAAGAGACCCAGTACTTC. Amino acid sequence: CASSSAASGSQETQYF.

This clonotype was observed at least ten times. The chain joins TRBV11-1 to TRBJ2-7, with 7 positions matching TRBD1. The CDR3 sequence is 17 residues long. With 5 bases clipped from V and 2 bases from J, the junction kept 15 bases outside the gene matches. Germline V lookup: CDR1 SGHAT, CDR2 FQDESV (reference sequence). This CDR3 reads CASSILRRPGQPYEQYF. CDR3 bases: TGTGCCAGCAGCATACTTAGGCGGCCGGGACAGCCCTACGAGCAGTACTTC.

The chain employs TRBV15 and TRBJ1-1; D is uncertain. CDR3 length equals 16 residues. V was trimmed by 1 base and J by 1 base, leaving 13 bases between them. The germline gives CDR1 LNHNV, CDR2 YYDKDF (reference sequence). CDR3 coding DNA: TGTGCCACCAGCAGAGGATTATCATCAGCGAACACTGAAGCTTTCTTT. This codes for CATSRGLSSANTEAFF.

This clonotype was recorded a few times. The genes are TRBV12-3 or TRBV12-4 and TRBJ2-5; a weak D match, TRBD1 (6 bases). The CDR3 spans 14 residues. With 6 bases removed from V and 5 bases from J, the gap between germline ends came to 16 bases. As DNA, the CDR3 is TGTGCCAGCAGCCAATACAGGGCAATGGAGACCCAGTACTTC. Amino acids: CASSQYRAMETQYF.

The rearrangement uses TRBV12-3 or TRBV12-4 and TRBJ1-3, with D possibly TRBD1 on 6 matching bases. Deletions cut 7 bases from V and 0 bases from J, with 22 bases between. This CDR3 has 18 amino acids. The CDR3 region is CASTDQGPRHTSGNTIYF. CDR3 in DNA: TGTGCCAGCACCGATCAGGGGCCGCGCCACACCTCTGGAAACACCATATATTTT.

This clonotype was seen repeatedly, ten times or more. J is TRBJ1-3 and V is TRBV6-5; D is unclear. The CDR3 is made up of 16 amino acids. The V and J ends lost 0 bases and 0 bases respectively, with 9 bases between them. The germline CDR1 and CDR2 sequences are MNHEY and SVGAGI. The CDR3, as DNA: TGTGCCAGCAGTTACTCGAACAGAAACTCTGGAAACACCATATATTTT. It codes for CASSYSNRNSGNTIYF.

This clonotype was counted once. The J gene is TRBJ1-5, the V gene TRBV28; tentatively, D is TRBD1 (6 bases). Germline V lookup: CDR1 MDHEN, CDR2 SYDVKM. The CDR3 runs to 15 residues. Between the trimmed V and J ends, which lost 5 bases and 2 bases, there was a span of 13 bases. CDR3 sequence (DNA): TGTGCCAGCAGTCTGTGGGGGGCTGGCAATCAGCCCCAGCATTTT. This sequence encodes CASSLWGAGNQPQHF. Using reference TRBV28 and TRBJ1-5 for the parts outside the CDR3, the full variable domain is DVKVTQSSRYLVKRTGEKVFLECVQDMDHENMFWYRQDPGLGLRLIYFSYDVKMKEKGDIPEGYSVSREKKERFSLILESASTNQTSMYLCASSLWGAGNQPQHFGDGTRLSIL.

This clonotype was counted many times. The chain couples TRBV9 to TRBJ1-1; maybe TRBD1 (6 bases). The ends were cut back, 0 bases at V and 0 bases at J, with 12 bases in the middle. The CDR3 loop spans 16 amino acids. Looked up from germline, CDR1 is SGDLS and CDR2 is YYNGEE. The CDR3 spells CASSVATGRVNTEAFF. As DNA, the CDR3 is TGTGCCAGCAGCGTAGCCACAGGGCGGGTGAACACTGAAGCTTTCTTT.

The V and J genes are TRBV7-3 and TRBJ1-2; 7 nucleotides align to TRBD1. The CDR3 is made up of 13 amino acids. Germline V gene sequence: CDR1 SGHTA, CDR2 FQGTGA. The J segment lost 9 bases and the V segment lost 6 bases, leaving 10 bases of the junction unmatched. CDR3 protein: CASSETGSYSYTF. CDR3 nucleotide sequence: TGTGCCAGCAGTGAGACAGGGTCTTATAGCTACACCTTC.

This clonotype has at least ten counts. The V gene is TRBV6-2 or TRBV6-3, the J gene TRBJ1-5, with no clear D. CDR3 length: 11 residues. The V and J ends lost 4 bases and 15 bases respectively, with 13 bases between them. Germline V gene lookup returns CDR1 MNHEY and CDR2 SVGEGT. Here the CDR3 DNA reads TGTGCCAGCAGTTCAGGACGGCCTATGCATTTT. Encoded protein: CASSSGRPMHF.

This clonotype has just one count. The chain carries TRBV6-4 and TRBJ1-5; 10 bases fit TRBD1. The CDR3 length is 14 residues. CDR1 and CDR2 (germline): MRHNA, SNTAGT. The J segment lost 7 bases and the V segment lost 5 bases, leaving 5 bases of the junction unmatched. CDR3 sequence: CASSYRDRGQPQHF. CDR3 coding DNA: TGTGCCAGCAGTTACCGGGACAGGGGACAGCCCCAGCATTTT.